This T cell receptor beta chain was recovered during a study of T-cell memory formation after mild COVID-19. TCR alpha and TCR beta cDNA libraries carrying sample barcodes and UMIs came from 5'RACE with constant-segment primers. TCRdb independently ran MiXCR on the 5' RACE reads; one entry per CDR3 protein. The sample carries roughly 410,000 distinct CDR3 sequences, 20% to 30% recorded once. Germline V CDR1 and CDR2: MNHEY, SVGEGT. V lost 8 bases to trimming and J lost 2 bases, with 9 bases between them. CDR3 length: 12 amino acids. With respect to this clonotype: Its antigen is not identified.

Study-level results: Clones that got smaller from day 15 to 85 had even CD4/CD8, while clones growing later tipped toward CD4+. Pre-infection memory harbored some responding clones, suggesting cross-reactive memory joined. Mainly CM and EM harbored the contracting CD4+ clones; mainly EMRA harbored the CD8+ ones.

This TCR was recovered from an adult woman who had mild COVID-19 (a few samples of this study predate the infection). Cell type and time point are not known. Sequences were obtained from PBMCs or a T cell subset sorted from them (not recorded which). The chain recombines TRBV6-2 or TRBV6-3 with TRBJ1-2; tentative D call: TRBD1 (6 bases). In nucleotides, the CDR3 is TGTGCCAGCGGGACAATAAACTATGGCTACACCTTC. Translated: CASGTINYGYTF.